This T cell receptor (beta chain) comes out of a study of blood T cell repertoires in COVID-19. The overall study: COVID-19 samples, acute and convalescent, were from the United States, Italy and Spain.

Seattle's enrolled individuals joined amid active infection and were then monitored longitudinally. Germline V gene lookup returns CDR1 SEHNR and CDR2 FQNEAQ (reference sequence). The trim removed 2 bases at V and 1 base at J, leaving 6 bases unmatched. This CDR3 is 16 amino acids long. Measured with immunoSEQ multiplex PCR; TCRdb has only the in-frame clones, and not every one. Here the sample spans 60,000 to 70,000 clones, around 87% being singletons. This TCR was sampled from a man aged 35 to 55 with COVID-19, enrolled during active disease. Sequenced material: peripheral blood. This chain links TRBV7-9 with TRBJ2-3, with 7 positions matching TRBD1. The CDR3 DNA follows: TGTGCCAGCAGCTTAACAGGGGCGTTCGGCACAGATACGCAGTATTTT. It specifies CASSLTGAFGTDTQYF.